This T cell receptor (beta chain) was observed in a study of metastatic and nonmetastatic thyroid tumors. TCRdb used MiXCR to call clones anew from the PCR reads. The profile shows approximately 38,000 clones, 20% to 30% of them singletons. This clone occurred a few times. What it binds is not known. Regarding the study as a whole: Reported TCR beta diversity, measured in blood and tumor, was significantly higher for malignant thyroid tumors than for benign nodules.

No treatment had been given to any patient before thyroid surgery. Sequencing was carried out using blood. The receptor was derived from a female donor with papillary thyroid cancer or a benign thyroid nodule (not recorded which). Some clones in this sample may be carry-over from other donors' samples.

CDR3 nucleotide sequence: TGTGCCAGCAGCTACATCGGGTACCGGGACACTGAAGCTTTCTTT. Its protein is CASSYIGYRDTEAFF. V gene TRBV27 combines with J gene TRBJ1-1; no clear D gene. V was trimmed by 6 bases and J by 3 bases, leaving 17 bases between them. The CDR3 sequence is 15 residues long. In germline, CDR1 is MNHEY, CDR2 SMNVEV (reference sequence).